The 22 T cell receptor beta chains presented below share a single source sample, sequenced in a study of cytomegalovirus exposure and HLA in healthy donors. The PCR ran on 60 Vbeta and 13 Jbeta primers. The protocol was immunoSEQ multiplex PCR, while the TCRdb copy is restricted to in-frame clones and leaves out a portion. The repertoire holds some 180,000 clones, with around 80% as singletons. The specimen was PBMCs. The source is a girl aged 10 to 17 in good health and CMV-seropositive.

This clone has a single count. The V and J genes are TRBV11-3 and TRBJ2-1; perhaps TRBD2 as D (6 bases). CDR1 SGHNT and CDR2 YENEEA come from the germline V gene. V was pared by 3 bases and J by 11 bases, with 14 bases between. The CDR3 has 13 residues. The CDR3 DNA is TGTGCCAGCAGCTTTGCGGGATCAAACAAGCAGTTCTTC. Protein sequence: CASSFAGSNKQFF.

This rearrangement joins TRBV9 to TRBJ2-1; TRBD2 matches at 12 bases. The CDR3 spans 15 residues. CDR1 and CDR2 (germline): SGDLS, YYNGEE. V trimming: 3 bases; J trimming: 9 bases; junction bases outside the gene matches: 7. The CDR3 loop is CASSARTSGKGEQFF. Written as DNA, the CDR3 is TGTGCCAGCAGCGCCCGGACTAGCGGGAAGGGTGAGCAGTTCTTC.

This chain connects TRBV27 to TRBJ2-1; possibly TRBD2 for D (6 bases). Germline lookup yields CDR1 MNHEY and CDR2 SMNVEV (reference sequence). Trimming removed 2 bases from V and 2 bases from J, with 10 bases in between. The length of the CDR3 is 15 residues. The CDR3 sequence is CASSLGGGTYNEQFF. Written as DNA, the CDR3 is TGTGCCAGCAGTTTAGGTGGCGGGACCTACAATGAGCAGTTCTTC.

This chain links TRBV7-6 with TRBJ2-7, with D possibly being TRBD1 (6 bases). Per the germline V gene, CDR1 is SGHVS and CDR2 is FNYEAQ. CDR3 length equals 15 residues. The V gene lost 5 bases and the J gene lost 3 bases, with 17 bases spanning the gap. CDR3 nucleotide sequence: TGTGCCAGCAGCCACCCCGGGACAATGGGCTACGAGCAGTACTTC. This sequence encodes CASSHPGTMGYEQYF.

There are a few counts of this clone. The chain combines TRBV6-5 with TRBJ2-1; 8 nucleotides line up with TRBD1. J was trimmed by 4 bases and V by 11 bases; bases with no gene match: 10. The length of the CDR3 is 14 residues. CDR1 and CDR2 (germline): MNHEY, SVGAGI. For the CDR3, the DNA is TGTGCCGTCCACCCCAGGGGGCCTTACAATGAGCAGTTCTTC. As protein: CAVHPRGPYNEQFF.

The chain carries TRBV19 and TRBJ2-2, with unresolved D. Germline V gene lookup returns CDR1 LNHDA and CDR2 SQIVND (reference sequence). The CDR3 totals 19 residues. V lost 4 bases to trimming and J lost 5 bases, with 26 bases between them. CDR3 coding DNA: TGTGCCAGTAGTACAAGAGAGTTCCCCAAAACGTGGAGAACCGGGGAGCTGTTTTTT. Protein: CASSTREFPKTWRTGELFF.

V gene TRBV5-5 combines with J gene TRBJ2-1, with D maybe TRBD2 (5 bases). The ends were cut back, 3 bases at V and 5 bases at J, with 21 bases in the middle. Per germline, CDR1 SGHKS and CDR2 YYEKEE (reference sequence). The CDR3 extends over 17 amino acids. The CDR3 nucleotides read TGTGCCAGCAGCTCCTCCCCCAATCCGGGATCAAACAATGAGCAGTTCTTC. Its protein product is CASSSSPNPGSNNEQFF.

The CDR3 is CASSDLAVPSYNEQFF. DNA for the CDR3: TGTGCCAGCAGTGACTTAGCGGTACCCTCCTACAATGAGCAGTTCTTC. The V and J genes are TRBV2 and TRBJ2-1; a possible D gene is TRBD2 (6 bases). The V end lost 3 bases, the J end lost 0 bases, and 12 bases lay between the germline ends. Per the germline V gene, CDR1 is SNHLY and CDR2 is FYNNEI. The CDR3 contains 16 residues.

This chain links TRBV29-1 with TRBJ2-1; 8 nucleotides match TRBD1. This CDR3 has 17 amino acids. Germline CDR1 and CDR2: SQVTM and ANQGSEA. Trimming took 2 bases from V and 0 from J; bases not matched to a gene: 9. CDR3 DNA: TGCAGCGTTGAAAAACTAACAGGGGGAAGCTCCTACAATGAGCAGTTCTTC. As protein: CSVEKLTGGSSYNEQFF.

The chain recombines TRBV7-9 with TRBJ2-1; 10 bases line up with TRBD1. Germline V gene sequence: CDR1 SEHNR, CDR2 FQNEAQ (reference sequence). The junction had 10 bases not matched to a gene; V was cut back by 4 bases and J by 7 bases. This CDR3 has 16 residues. The CDR3 is CASSSRQGAVGNEQFF. The CDR3 DNA reads as TGTGCCAGCAGCTCTCGACAGGGGGCGGTCGGGAATGAGCAGTTCTTC.

V usage is TRBV19 and J usage is TRBJ2-6; TRBD2 might be the D (6 bases). The V gene lost 1 base and the J gene lost 7 bases, with 11 bases spanning the gap. CDR1 is LNHDA, CDR2 SQIVND, per germline (reference sequence). CDR3 length: 15 residues. CDR3 region: CASSIVGGGANVLTF. The DNA of the CDR3 is TGTGCCAGTAGTATAGTGGGGGGAGGAGCCAACGTCCTGACTTTC.

The chain recombines TRBV7-9 with TRBJ2-5; 8 bases map to TRBD1. The ends lost 1 base at V and 4 bases at J; junction bases unmatched: 5. CDR3 length: 15 residues. Germline CDR1 and CDR2: SEHNR and FQNEAQ (reference sequence). The CDR3 nucleotides are TGTGCCAGCAGCTTAGGGACAGGGAGGACAGAGACCCAGTACTTC. As protein: CASSLGTGRTETQYF.

The chain links TRBV4-1 to TRBJ1-2; possibly TRBD1 for D (6 bases). V lost 1 base to trimming and J lost 7 bases, with 16 bases between them. The length of the CDR3 is 15 residues. The germline V gene encodes CDR1 MGHRA and CDR2 YSYEKL. The CDR3 sequence is CASSQGNRGAGGYTF. The CDR3 bases are TGCGCCAGCAGCCAAGGAAACCGGGGGGCGGGTGGCTACACCTTC.

The chain recombines TRBV5-5 with TRBJ1-5, with a weak D call TRBD1 (6 bases). Trimming shortened V by 4 bases and J by 5 bases, and 10 bases separated the two germline ends. This CDR3 comprises 13 residues. The germline V gene has CDR1 SGHKS and CDR2 YYEKEE (reference sequence). CDR3 bases: TGTGCCAGCAGCACGGACAGTTATCAGCCCCAGCATTTT. This encodes CASSTDSYQPQHF.

Note on this clone: The sample holds other DNA sequences that translate to the same CDR3. This CDR3 reads CASTLAGGSYNEQFF. For the CDR3, the DNA is TGTGCCAGCACCCTAGCGGGAGGCTCATACAATGAGCAGTTCTTC. The rearrangement joins TRBV6-1 to TRBJ2-1; TRBD2 matches at 11 bases. V gave up 7 bases and J gave up 4 bases; unmatched junction bases: 6. From germline, CDR1 is MNHNS and CDR2 SASEGT. The CDR3 runs 15 residues.

The chain combines TRBV7-2 with TRBJ2-2, with D tentatively TRBD1 (6 bases). CDR1 is SGHTA, CDR2 FQGNSA, per germline. Trimming shortened V by 5 bases and J by 4 bases, and 11 bases separated the two germline ends. The CDR3 extends over 14 amino acids. CDR3 nucleotides: TGTGCCAGCAGCCCAACAGGGAGCACCGGGGAGCTGTTTTTT. It codes for CASSPTGSTGELFF.

The chain recombines TRBV7-9 with TRBJ1-1, with a tentative D call TRBD1 (5 bases). This CDR3 spans 15 amino acids. The germline V gene encodes CDR1 SEHNR and CDR2 FQNEAQ (reference sequence). V was clipped by 3 bases and J by 6 bases, with 17 bases between them. The CDR3 sequence: CASSLGRERVPEAFF. The CDR3 region has the DNA TGTGCCAGCAGCTTGGGGCGGGAAAGGGTACCTGAAGCTTTCTTT. The entire variable domain, with the rest obtained from reference TRBV7-9 and TRBJ1-1, is as follows: DTGVSQNPRHKITKRGQNVTFRCDPISEHNRLYWYRQTLGQGPEFLTYFQNEAQLEKSRLLSDRFSAERPKGSFSTLEIQRTEQGDSAMYLCASSLGRERVPEAFFGQGTRLTVV.

This chain connects TRBV4-1 to TRBJ1-5; 8 positions agree with TRBD1. J gave up 4 bases and V 8 bases, and 4 bases lay outside the gene matches. The CDR3 spans 13 residues. The germline V gene encodes CDR1 MGHRA and CDR2 YSYEKL. The CDR3 DNA follows: TGCGCCAGCGGCCGACAGGGGAATCAGCCCCAGCATTTT. This codes for CASGRQGNQPQHF.

The J gene is TRBJ2-7, the V gene TRBV9, with TRBD1 identical over 9 bases. V gave up 0 bases and J gave up 6 bases; unmatched junction bases: 10. The CDR3 is made up of 16 amino acids. CDR1 and CDR2 from the germline V gene are SGDLS and YYNGEE. CDR3 region: CASSVAGTGFPSEQYF. The DNA for the CDR3 is TGTGCCAGCAGCGTAGCTGGGACAGGGTTTCCTAGCGAGCAGTACTTC.

The V and J genes are TRBV18 and TRBJ2-5; 9 bases are shared with TRBD1. The V gene end was trimmed by 4 bases and the J gene end by 3 bases; junction bases not matched to a gene: 3. Germline V CDR1 and CDR2: KGHSH, LQKENI. The CDR3 has 14 residues. Written as DNA, the CDR3 is TGTGCCAGCTCACTCGGGACAGGGAAAGAGACCCAGTACTTC. Encoded protein: CASSLGTGKETQYF. The variable domain in full, completed from reference TRBV18 and TRBJ2-5, reads NAGVMQNPRHLVRRRGQEARLRCSPMKGHSHVYWYRQLPEEGLKFMVYLQKENIIDESGMPKERFSAEFPKEGPSILRIQQVVRGDSAAYFCASSLGTGKETQYFGPGTRLLVL.

The gene calls are TRBV11-1 and TRBJ2-7, with 10 bases aligning to TRBD1. The CDR3 is 15 residues long. The junction had 6 bases not matched to a gene; V was cut back by 5 bases and J by 2 bases. Germline values: CDR1 SGHAT, CDR2 FQDESV (reference sequence). In nucleotides, the CDR3 is TGTGCCAGCAGCCTAGTCGGGACAGGGGCCTACGAGCAGTACTTC. It codes for CASSLVGTGAYEQYF.

This clone has just one count. The chain uses TRBV4-3 and TRBJ1-4; 7 positions match TRBD1. V lost 6 bases, J lost 7 bases, and 8 bases stayed unmatched. The CDR3 consists of 14 residues. From germline, CDR1 is LGHNA and CDR2 YSLEER. CDR3 in amino acids: CASSLQGRTEKLFF. The CDR3 region has the DNA TGCGCCAGCAGTTTACAGGGGAGGACTGAAAAACTGTTTTTT.